This TCR beta chain appears in the sequencing data of a study of radiotherapy plus CTLA-4 blockade in lung cancer. Study-level background: 15% to 20% of patients responded objectively, and roughly 30% achieved disease control.

Study findings and constraints: Blood-borne expansion of tumor-derived TCR clones followed radiotherapy plus ipilimumab. With interferon-beta, early dynamics of blood T cell clones were reported to best predict response.

Repertoires were generated with immunoSEQ multiplex PCR, while TCRdb's copy carries only in-frame clones and drops some. The table records about 51,000 clones, around 75% of them present only once. On this clone itself: The antigen remains undetermined.

The CDR3 loop spans 15 amino acids. Germline CDR1 and CDR2: SGHDT and YYEEEE. The V gene lost 2 bases and the J gene lost 2 bases, with 13 bases spanning the gap. Those patients who had chemo-refractory metastatic non-small-cell lung cancer were given focal radiation along with CTLA-4 blockade through ipilimumab. This chain uses TRBV5-6 with TRBJ1-2; the D gene is possibly TRBD1 (5 bases). Sequencing used peripheral blood, obtained from a patient treated with radiotherapy plus ipilimumab. The sequence was collected from a human donor with non-small cell lung cancer who had a complete response to radiotherapy plus ipilimumab. CDR3 DNA sequence: TGTGCCAGCAGCTTCTGGACATCATACAACTATGGCTACACCTTC. Encoded protein: CASSFWTSYNYGYTF.